Listed below are T cell receptor beta chains from one sample, sequenced in a study of response to subunit inactivated influenza vaccine. TCRdb ran MiXCR on the RT-PCR reads and lists one entry per CDR3 protein. Of a few hundred thousand distinct CDR3 sequences listed, approximately 15% are singletons. The source material was PBMCs from blood, sampled roughly 13 days after vaccination. The receptors were sampled from a man aged 50 to 59 who received an inactivated influenza vaccine. CDR3s include the opening cysteine and the closing phenylalanine or tryptophan. D genes are given only for firm matches. Rows may omit the clone size; those that give it use once, few, many or a size class.

.,TRBJ2-2,TRBV29-1,.,CSVLGSTGELFF,TGCAGCGTTTTAGGGAGCACCGGGGAGCTGTTTTTT
.,TRBJ2-2,TRBV3-1,many,CASSQVQLRWSPGELFF,TGTGCCAGCAGCCAAGTTCAACTTAGGTGGAGTCCCGGGGAGCTGTTTTTT
.,TRBJ2-7,TRBV6-5,few,CASSLQDSDEQYF,TGTGCCAGCAGTTTGCAGGATTCTGACGAGCAGTACTTC
TRBD1,TRBJ1-2,TRBV6-5,.,CASSYSDRNYGYTF,TGTGCCAGCAGTTACTCGGACAGGAACTATGGCTACACCTTC
.,TRBJ2-7,TRBV7-2,once,CASSLAGVSREQYF,TGTGCCAGCAGCTTAGCCGGGGTCAGTAGGGAGCAGTACTTC
TRBD1,TRBJ1-2,TRBV12-3/TRBV12-4,.,CASSPNQGQGWGYTF,TGTGCCAGCAGTCCCAACCAGGGACAGGGTTGGGGCTACACCTTC
.,TRBJ1-1,TRBV10-3,.,CAISEKLMNTEAFF,TGTGCCATCAGTGAGAAACTGATGAACACTGAAGCTTTCTTT
TRBD1,TRBJ1-1,TRBV12-3/TRBV12-4,few,CASSSPGTANTEAFF,TGTGCCAGCAGTTCCCCCGGGACAGCGAACACTGAAGCTTTCTTT
TRBD1,TRBJ2-2,TRBV7-8,.,CASSLEPGQGGTGELFF,TGTGCCAGCAGCTTAGAACCGGGACAGGGTGGTACCGGGGAGCTGTTTTTT
.,TRBJ1-5,TRBV2,.,CASSDSLNQPQHF,TGTGCCAGCAGTGACAGCCTCAATCAGCCCCAGCATTTT
TRBD2,TRBJ2-7,TRBV7-2,few,CASSLGGTSVQYF,TGTGCCAGCAGCTTAGGGGGGACTAGCGTCCAGTACTTC
TRBD1,TRBJ2-7,TRBV10-3,.,CAISGGQGITYEQYF,TGTGCCATCAGTGGTGGACAGGGTATAACCTACGAGCAGTACTTC
.,TRBJ2-7,TRBV14,.,CASSQAFTGSEQYF,TGTGCCAGCAGCCAAGCCTTCACAGGGAGCGAGCAGTACTTC
TRBD1,TRBJ2-6,TRBV4-1,.,CASSPPGGAGANVLTF,TGCGCCAGCAGCCCTCCAGGGGGCGCTGGGGCCAACGTCCTGACTTTC
.,TRBJ1-1,TRBV10-3,.,CAINGRVNTEAFF,TGTGCCATCAATGGACGGGTGAACACTGAAGCTTTCTTT
.,TRBJ2-6,TRBV28,few,CASRPPGLEFSGANVLTF,TGTGCCAGCAGGCCCCCGGGACTGGAATTTTCCGGGGCCAACGTCCTGACTTTC
.,TRBJ2-1,TRBV5-6,few,CASSLVGSSSYNEQFF,TGTGCCAGCAGCTTGGTCGGGTCGAGCTCCTACAATGAGCAGTTCTTC
.,TRBJ1-1,TRBV4-2,few,CASSRGGSQGSTEAFF,TGTGCCAGCAGCCGAGGGGGTTCACAGGGAAGCACTGAAGCTTTCTTT
TRBD2,TRBJ2-7,TRBV12-3/TRBV12-4,.,CASSYLRGGAEQYF,TGTGCCAGCAGTTACCTCCGCGGGGGGGCCGAGCAGTACTTC
TRBD1,TRBJ2-3,TRBV2,.,CASKQQGVTDTQYF,TGTGCCAGCAAGCAACAGGGGGTCACAGATACGCAGTATTTT
.,TRBJ2-1,TRBV7-6,few,CASSSPGAEQFF,TGTGCCAGCAGCTCGCCGGGGGCTGAGCAGTTCTTC
.,TRBJ2-4,TRBV7-8,few,CASSLRRFENIQYF,TGTGCCAGCAGCCTCCGTAGATTTGAAAACATTCAGTACTTC
.,TRBJ2-2,TRBV7-2,.,CASSRDGGELFF,TGTGCCAGCAGTCGCGACGGCGGGGAGCTGTTTTTT
.,TRBJ2-4,TRBV20-1,.,CSARALGIMYF,TGCAGTGCTAGAGCCCTCGGTATAATGTACTTC
.,TRBJ2-5,TRBV7-9,few,CASSRGSGKETQYF,TGTGCCAGCAGCCGGGGATCGGGGAAAGAGACCCAGTACTTC
.,TRBJ1-1,TRBV2,few,CASSGFGRDNKKDEAFF,TGTGCCAGCAGTGGATTCGGTCGGGACAACAAGAAAGACGAAGCTTTCTTT
.,TRBJ2-1,TRBV12-3/TRBV12-4,.,CASRRDGGSYNEQFF,TGTGCCAGCAGGCGCGACGGGGGATCCTACAATGAGCAGTTCTTC
TRBD1,TRBJ1-1,TRBV5-1,.,CASSPVGTGGLAAFF,TGCGCCAGCAGCCCCGTGGGGACAGGGGGCTTGGCGGCTTTCTTT